This T cell receptor (beta chain) was sequenced for a study of CD8 T cells in Susac syndrome. As concerns this clonotype: The antigen is not known.

Broader study findings: It was acknowledged in the study that its TCR sequencing and HLA analysis involved a relatively small number of individuals.

Susac syndrome patients met recently defined diagnostic criteria for definite or probable disease. FACS enriched CD8+ TEMRA cells, while bulk CD8+ and CD4+ were negatively isolated. The authors reverse transcribed roughly 0.5 to 1 ug RNA with random hexamers. Across 54 Vbeta and 13 Jbeta, TCR beta CDR3 was amplified with immunoSEQ multiplex PCR. TCRdb re-called the immunoSEQ multiplex PCR reads with MiXCR, one entry per CDR3 protein. Altogether about 240,000 distinct CDR3 sequences are present, 96% being singletons, with the ten largest covering about 0.094%. This TCR was sampled from a human donor with Susac syndrome. The sample comprised CD4+ T cells from PBMCs.

The CDR3 DNA reads as TGTGCCAGCTCACCATCGATCGGAGGAAGCCTCCAAGAGACCCAGTACTTC. Translation: CASSPSIGGSLQETQYF. V and J are TRBV18 and TRBJ2-5, with a possible D match to TRBD2 (5 bases). The length of the CDR3 is 17 residues. Looked up from germline, CDR1 is KGHSH and CDR2 is LQKENI. V shed 2 bases and J shed 1 base, with 17 bases lying between them.